Each of the 20 T cell receptor beta chains below was sequenced from the same sample in a study of T cells expressing NK-cell markers. TCRdb re-analyzed the 5' RACE reads; it lists each CDR3 protein once, without DNA. The specimen's table records approximately 15,000 distinct CDR3 sequences. What was sequenced was blood T cells: a sorted CD56 or NKG2C T cell subset, CD4+ or CD8+ T cells, or bulk PBMC T cells (not recorded which). The receptors shown here come from a man aged 18 to 69 in good health.

The V gene is TRBV27, the J gene TRBJ1-3; TCRdb names TRBD1, which stays unverified in the absence of DNA. Per the germline V gene, CDR1 is MNHEY and CDR2 is SMNVEV (reference sequence). This CDR3 contains 17 residues. The CDR3 loop reads CASSLSPQGATGNTIYF.

The chain uses TRBV12-3 or TRBV12-4 and TRBJ2-7. The length of the CDR3 is 14 residues. CDR3 sequence reads: CASSLSTRIYEQYF.

This chain uses TRBV7-2 with TRBJ2-7; lacking DNA, the TRBD2 call made by TCRdb goes unchecked. The CDR3 contains 15 residues. Germline CDR1 and CDR2: SGHTA and FQGNSA. This CDR3 is CASSKTGTTPYEQYF.

This chain connects TRBV9 to TRBJ1-2; without DNA, the TCRdb call of TRBD1 cannot be checked. The CDR3 runs 14 residues. The germline V gene has CDR1 SGDLS and CDR2 YYNGEE. The CDR3 region is CASSAGQGNYGYTF.

V is TRBV29-1 and J is TRBJ2-7; TCRdb indicates TRBD2, and absent DNA this call remains unverified. Looked up from germline, CDR1 is SQVTM and CDR2 is ANQGSEA. CDR3 length equals 15 residues. CDR3: CSVGGGRRPSYEQYF.

The V gene is TRBV30, the J gene TRBJ2-2; TCRdb picks TRBD1, but there is no DNA to check that call. CDR3 length equals 16 residues. Per the germline V gene, CDR1 is GTSNPN and CDR2 is SVGIG (reference sequence). This CDR3 reads CAWRKTGVQATGELFF. Full variable domain (rest looked up from reference TRBV30 and TRBJ2-2): SQTIHQWPATLVQPVGSPLSLECTVEGTSNPNLYWYRQAAGRGLQLLFYSVGIGQISSEVPQNLSASRPQDRQFILSSKKLLLSDSGFYLCAWRKTGVQATGELFFGEGSRLTVL.

The chain is built from TRBV30 and TRBJ2-4; no DNA is available, so the TRBD1 call from TCRdb remains unchecked. Germline values: CDR1 GTSNPN, CDR2 SVGIG (reference sequence). The CDR3 contains 12 residues. The CDR3 loop is CAWKPGPDIQYF.

The rearrangement links TRBV12-3 or TRBV12-4 to TRBJ2-3; TCRdb lists TRBD1, though no DNA is available to test this call. The CDR3 has 15 amino acids. CDR3 loop: CASSPAPPETDTQYF.

The gene calls are TRBV29-1 and TRBJ1-3; TCRdb's D gene call, TRBD1, goes unchecked for lack of DNA. CDR1 is SQVTM, CDR2 ANQGSEA, per germline. The CDR3 has 17 residues. CDR3 loop: CSVESNSRGSAGNTIYF.

This chain links TRBV12-3 or TRBV12-4 with TRBJ1-5. There are 12 residues in the CDR3. CDR3 amino acids: CASSFPTEPQHF.

The V call is TRBV6-5, the J call TRBJ1-1; TCRdb returns TRBD1, unconfirmable since there is no DNA. Germline V gene data show CDR1 as MNHEY and CDR2 as SVGAGI. This CDR3 region has 14 residues. CDR3 region: CASSYFMTGTEAFF.

V gene TRBV4-2 combines with J gene TRBJ1-5; absent DNA, TCRdb's TRBD1 call cannot be checked. Germline CDR1 is LGHNA and CDR2 is YNFKEQ. The CDR3 spans 14 residues. Here the CDR3 reads CASSQAGAGQPQHF.

The chain employs TRBV27 and TRBJ2-3; TCRdb indicates TRBD1, and absent DNA this call remains unverified. The CDR3 runs to 16 residues. Germline lookup yields CDR1 MNHEY and CDR2 SMNVEV (reference sequence). The CDR3 here is CASSLFGQTRTDTQYF.

The rearrangement uses TRBV4-3 and TRBJ2-6. The germline CDR1 and CDR2 sequences are LGHNA and YSLEER. The CDR3 loop spans 15 amino acids. CDR3 sequence: CASSKTSAGANVLTF.

The chain joins TRBV11-2 to TRBJ2-2; TCRdb proposes TRBD1, but this gene call is untestable without DNA. Looked up from germline, CDR1 is SGHAT and CDR2 is FQNNGV. The CDR3 totals 17 residues. This CDR3 is CASSLQGVQTRAGELFF. The full variable domain, in which reference TRBV11-2 and TRBJ2-2 provide the parts outside the CDR3, is EAGVAQSPRYKIIEKRQSVAFWCNPISGHATLYWYQQILGQGPKLLIQFQNNGVVDDSQLPKDRFSAERLKGVDSTLKIQPAKLEDSAVYLCASSLQGVQTRAGELFFGEGSRLTVL.

The chain recombines TRBV19 with TRBJ1-1; TCRdb's D call of TRBD1 is untestable without DNA. Per the germline V gene, CDR1 is LNHDA and CDR2 is SQIVND (reference sequence). The CDR3 has 13 amino acids. The CDR3 here is CASRAGGRTEAFF.

CDR3: CSVVTGAYNEQFF. The chain recombines TRBV29-1 with TRBJ2-1; TCRdb lists TRBD1, though no DNA is available to test this call. The CDR3 spans 13 residues. The V gene's germline CDR1 is SQVTM and CDR2 ANQGSEA.

The V gene is TRBV12-3 or TRBV12-4, the J gene TRBJ2-2; TCRdb gives TRBD2 as the D gene, but with no DNA this cannot be confirmed. This CDR3 contains 20 residues. The CDR3 loop reads CASRPGLGTSGGLSTGELFF.

The gene calls are TRBV5-1 and TRBJ2-3; checking the TCRdb D call of TRBD2 is not possible without DNA. The germline V gene has CDR1 SGHRS and CDR2 YFSETQ. The CDR3 contains 15 residues. CDR3 sequence reads: CASSLETSGGDTQYF.

This CDR3 reads CSALAAQETQYF. The genes are TRBV20-1 and TRBJ2-5; with no DNA, the TCRdb D assignment of TRBD2 cannot be verified. From germline, CDR1 is DFQATT and CDR2 SNEGSKA (reference sequence). This CDR3 has 12 residues.